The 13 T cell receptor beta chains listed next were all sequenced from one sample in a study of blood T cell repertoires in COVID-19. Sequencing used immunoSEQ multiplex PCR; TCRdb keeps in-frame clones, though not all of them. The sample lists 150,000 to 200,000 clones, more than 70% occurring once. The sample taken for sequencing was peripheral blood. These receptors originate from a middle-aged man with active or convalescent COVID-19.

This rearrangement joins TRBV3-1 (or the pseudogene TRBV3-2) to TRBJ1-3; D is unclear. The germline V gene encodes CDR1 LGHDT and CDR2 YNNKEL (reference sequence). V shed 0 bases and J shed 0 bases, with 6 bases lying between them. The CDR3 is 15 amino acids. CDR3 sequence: CASSQDRLSGNTIYF. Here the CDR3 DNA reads TGTGCCAGCAGCCAAGACCGTCTCTCTGGAAACACCATATATTTT.

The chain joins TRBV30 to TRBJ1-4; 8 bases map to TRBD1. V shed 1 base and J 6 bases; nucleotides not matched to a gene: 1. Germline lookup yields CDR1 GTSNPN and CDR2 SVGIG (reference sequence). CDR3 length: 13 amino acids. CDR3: CAWSGTGYEKLFF. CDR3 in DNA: TGTGCCTGGAGTGGGACAGGGTATGAAAAACTGTTTTTT.

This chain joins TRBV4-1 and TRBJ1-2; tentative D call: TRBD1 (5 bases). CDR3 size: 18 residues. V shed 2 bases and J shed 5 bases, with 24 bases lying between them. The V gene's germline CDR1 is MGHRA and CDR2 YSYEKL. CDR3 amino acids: CASSQRDLQGGLLYGYTF. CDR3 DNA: TGCGCCAGCAGCCAAAGAGATCTCCAGGGAGGACTTCTATATGGCTACACCTTC.

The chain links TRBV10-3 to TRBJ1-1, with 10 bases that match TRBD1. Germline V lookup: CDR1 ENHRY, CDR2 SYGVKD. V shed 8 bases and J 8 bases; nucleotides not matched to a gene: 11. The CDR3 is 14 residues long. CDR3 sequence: CAISQRDRGLEAFF. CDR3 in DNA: TGTGCCATCTCCCAACGGGACAGGGGACTAGAAGCTTTCTTT.

As DNA, the CDR3 is TGTGCCTGGAGGGGACAGCTGAACACTGAAGCTTTCTTT. It yields the protein CAWRGQLNTEAFF. The chain links TRBV30 to TRBJ1-1; 7 nucleotides agree with TRBD1. The length of the CDR3 is 13 residues. Germline V gene data show CDR1 as GTSNPN and CDR2 as SVGIG (reference sequence). The V segment lost 3 bases and the J segment 0 bases; nucleotides outside the gene matches: 1.

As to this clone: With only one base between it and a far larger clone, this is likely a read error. The CDR3 nucleotides read TGTGCCAGCAGCAGGGACAGGAACACTGAAGCTTTCTTT. It encodes CASSRDRNTEAFF. The chain has TRBV7-8 and TRBJ1-1, with 7 bases aligning to TRBD1. Germline V gene data show CDR1 as SGHVS and CDR2 as FQNEAQ. Trimming at V came to 5 bases and at J to 1 base, leaving 1 base not matched to a gene. CDR3 length: 13 residues.

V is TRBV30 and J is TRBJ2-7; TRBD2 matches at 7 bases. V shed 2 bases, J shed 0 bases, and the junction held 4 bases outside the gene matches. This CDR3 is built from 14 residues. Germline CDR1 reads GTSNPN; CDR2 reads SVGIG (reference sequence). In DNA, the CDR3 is TGTGCCTGGAGTCTAGCGGCTAGCTCCTACGAGCAGTACTTC. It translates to CAWSLAASSYEQYF.

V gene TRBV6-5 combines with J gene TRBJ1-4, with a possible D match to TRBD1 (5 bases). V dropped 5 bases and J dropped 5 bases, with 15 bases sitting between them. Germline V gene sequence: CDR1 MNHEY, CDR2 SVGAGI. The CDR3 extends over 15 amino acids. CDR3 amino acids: CASSPVTAKNEKLFF. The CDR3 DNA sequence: TGTGCCAGCAGTCCAGTGACAGCCAAGAATGAAAAACTGTTTTTT.

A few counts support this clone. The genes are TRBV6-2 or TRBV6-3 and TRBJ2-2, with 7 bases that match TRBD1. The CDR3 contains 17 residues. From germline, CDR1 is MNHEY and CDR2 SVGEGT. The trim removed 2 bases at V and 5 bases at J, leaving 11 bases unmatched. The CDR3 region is CASSYDTRQGQTGELFF. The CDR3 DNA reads TGTGCCAGCAGTTACGACACCCGACAGGGTCAAACCGGGGAGCTGTTTTTT.

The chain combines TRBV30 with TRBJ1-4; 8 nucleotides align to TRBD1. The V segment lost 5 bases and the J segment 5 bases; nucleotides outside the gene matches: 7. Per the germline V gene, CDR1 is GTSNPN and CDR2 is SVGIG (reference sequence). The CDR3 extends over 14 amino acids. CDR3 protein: CAWGGQDKNEKLFF. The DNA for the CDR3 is TGTGCCTGGGGGGGACAGGACAAAAATGAAAAACTGTTTTTT.

CDR3 DNA sequence: TGCAGCGTCCAGAAGAACACTGAAGCTTTCTTT. This gives the protein CSVQKNTEAFF. The gene calls are TRBV29-1 and TRBJ1-1, with D hard to call. Germline V gives CDR1 SQVTM, CDR2 ANQGSEA. The CDR3 totals 11 residues. V was pared by 6 bases and J by 1 base, with 6 bases between.

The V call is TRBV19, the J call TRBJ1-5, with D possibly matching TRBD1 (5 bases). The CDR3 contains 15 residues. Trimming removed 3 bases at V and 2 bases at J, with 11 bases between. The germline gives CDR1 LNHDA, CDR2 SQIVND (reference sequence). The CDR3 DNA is TGTGCCAGTAGTATTTCCGACAGCCGCAATCAGCCCCAGCATTTT. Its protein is CASSISDSRNQPQHF.

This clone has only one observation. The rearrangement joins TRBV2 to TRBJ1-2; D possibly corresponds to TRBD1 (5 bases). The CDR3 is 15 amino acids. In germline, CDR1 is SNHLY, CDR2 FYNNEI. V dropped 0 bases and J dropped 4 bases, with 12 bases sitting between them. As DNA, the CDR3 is TGTGCCAGCAGTGAAGCGCTTCAGGGTATCTATGGCTACACCTTC. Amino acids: CASSEALQGIYGYTF.